This T cell receptor beta chain was profiled in a study of blood T cells in healthy people across ages. Whole-study results and caveats: Those diversity estimates obtained from one million T cells were thought to be underestimates. The long-lived group displayed more naive CD4+ cells, plus higher diversity, than the aged donors did. For the donors, CMV status was unknown and possibly confounded expanded clonotype changes.

Sample-barcoded 5' priming and a J-beta primer mix drove a second PCR of about 6 to 12 cycles. Each cDNA molecule was tagged by a template-switch adaptor with 12 random nucleotides. TCRdb used MiXCR to reprocess the 5' RACE reads, holding one entry per CDR3 protein. This table holds about 1.6 million distinct CDR3 sequences, roughly 30% found once. This CDR3 contains 13 residues. Trimming removed 7 bases at V and 4 bases at J, with 11 bases between. Germline loops: CDR1 SNHLY, CDR2 FYNNEI. In this sample, this clonotype turned up a few times. Antigen: not known. The chain couples TRBV2 to TRBJ2-1; D remains unclear. The sample taken for sequencing was blood. The clonotype was recovered from a woman aged 25 to 45 in good health. For the CDR3, the DNA is TGTGCCAGCAAGCCAGGCGAATACAATGAGCAGTTCTTC. Translating gives CASKPGEYNEQFF.